Following are 16 T cell receptor beta chains from one sample sequenced in a study of preoperative IRX-2 immunotherapy in early breast cancer. The repertoire was sequenced with immunoSEQ multiplex PCR; TCRdb's copy has only in-frame clones and lacks some. Of around 39,000 clones in the sample, approximately 94% were seen once. The treatment: preoperative locoregional IRX-2 cytokine immunotherapy. The sequencing used tumor tissue, collected after IRX-2 immunotherapy. The receptors come from a human donor with breast cancer.

The gene calls are TRBV4-1 and TRBJ2-1; no firm D call. CDR1 and CDR2 (germline): MGHRA, YSYEKL. The CDR3 is 15 amino acids. V dropped 2 bases and J dropped 0 bases, with 8 bases sitting between them. The CDR3 here is CASSQRHGSYNEQFF. The CDR3 coding sequence is TGCGCCAGCAGCCAACGCCACGGCTCCTACAATGAGCAGTTCTTC.

The V call is TRBV10-1, the J call TRBJ1-6, with D possibly being TRBD1 (6 bases). V gave up 6 bases and J gave up 3 bases, with 18 bases separating them. The CDR3 covers 17 residues. Germline V gene lookup returns CDR1 WNHNN and CDR2 SYGVQD (reference sequence). The CDR3 loop is CASREGVSGHYNSPLHF. DNA for the CDR3: TGCGCCAGCAGGGAGGGTGTGTCGGGACACTATAATTCACCCCTCCACTTT.

V is TRBV28 and J is TRBJ2-3, with 14 bases lining up with TRBD2. The ends lost 6 bases at V and 2 bases at J; junction bases unmatched: 13. This CDR3 comprises 19 residues. The germline gives CDR1 MDHEN, CDR2 SYDVKM. The CDR3 sequence: CASRRLAGGPRVVTDTQYF. CDR3 DNA sequence: TGTGCCAGCAGAAGACTAGCGGGAGGGCCTAGGGTGGTCACAGATACGCAGTATTTT.

The chain links TRBV28 to TRBJ1-6, with TRBD1 matching over 10 bases. J was trimmed by 1 base and V by 8 bases; bases with no gene match: 2. CDR3 length equals 15 residues. Germline V gene data show CDR1 as MDHEN and CDR2 as SYDVKM. The CDR3 region has the DNA TGTGCCAGCTTGGGACAGGGGTCCTATAATTCACCCCTCCACTTT. This sequence encodes CASLGQGSYNSPLHF.

The V gene is TRBV29-1, the J gene TRBJ1-1; 8 bases fit TRBD1. CDR1 is SQVTM, CDR2 ANQGSEA, per germline. J lost 5 bases, V lost 7 bases, and 9 bases had no gene match. The CDR3 loop spans 13 amino acids. The CDR3 DNA reads as TGCAGCGCTCTGACAGGGGAAGGGACTGAAGCTTTCTTT. Translation gives CSALTGEGTEAFF.

The chain recombines TRBV28 with TRBJ1-3; D possibly corresponds to TRBD1 (6 bases). The CDR3 spans 14 residues. V lost 7 bases and J lost 4, with 14 bases in between. Germline V gene sequence: CDR1 MDHEN, CDR2 SYDVKM. This chain's CDR3 is CASIRGSVGNTIYF. The CDR3 DNA reads TGTGCCAGCATAAGGGGGTCAGTGGGAAACACCATATATTTT.

A note on this clone: Other DNA sequences in this specimen translate into the identical CDR3. J is TRBJ2-5 and V is TRBV19, with 7 bases lining up with TRBD2. Germline trimming cut 1 base from V and 1 base from J; bases unmatched to any gene: 0. Germline V gives CDR1 LNHDA, CDR2 SQIVND (reference sequence). This CDR3 comprises 14 residues. The CDR3 sequence is CASSIGGGQETQYF. The CDR3 bases are TGTGCCAGTAGTATAGGGGGGGGCCAAGAGACCCAGTACTTC.

V and J are TRBV5-1 and TRBJ2-2; 8 nucleotides line up with TRBD2. CDR1 is SGHRS and CDR2 is YFSETQ in the germline V gene. The junction had 4 bases not matched to a gene; V was cut back by 2 bases and J by 4 bases. The CDR3 is made up of 15 amino acids. The CDR3 DNA reads TGCGCCAGCAGCTTAAGGCTAGCGGGCACCGGGGAGCTGTTTTTT. Amino acid sequence: CASSLRLAGTGELFF.

This chain joins TRBV7-8 and TRBJ1-5; TRBD1 might be the D (5 bases). CDR1 is SGHVS and CDR2 is FQNEAQ in the germline V gene. Deletions cut 1 base from V and 5 bases from J, with 9 bases between. The CDR3 is 14 amino acids. CDR3 in DNA: TGTGCCAGCAGCTTAGTCCAGGGACATCAGCCCCAGCATTTT. Amino acids: CASSLVQGHQPQHF. The full variable domain, in which reference TRBV7-8 and TRBJ1-5 provide the parts outside the CDR3, is GAGVSQSPRYKVAKRGQDVALRCDPISGHVSLFWYQQALGQGPEFLTYFQNEAQLDKSGLPSDRFFAERPEGSVSTLKIQRTQQEDSAVYLCASSLVQGHQPQHFGDGTRLSIL.

This chain connects TRBV7-3 to TRBJ2-1; no reliable D call. V lost 5 bases, J lost 6 bases, and 5 bases lay in between. The V gene's germline CDR1 is SGHTA and CDR2 FQGTGA. This CDR3 has 11 residues. The CDR3 DNA sequence: TGTGCCAGCAGCCTAGGCAATGAGCAGTTCTTC. Translation: CASSLGNEQFF.

The J gene is TRBJ2-3, the V gene TRBV5-1; 8 bases align to TRBD1. CDR1 is SGHRS, CDR2 YFSETQ, per germline. The ends lost 4 bases at V and 0 bases at J; junction bases unmatched: 4. This CDR3 region has 15 residues. The CDR3 loop is CASSLRQGSTDTQYF. CDR3 nucleotide sequence: TGCGCCAGCAGCCTAAGACAGGGGAGCACAGATACGCAGTATTTT.

The chain couples TRBV7-6 to TRBJ2-5; a weak D match, TRBD2 (6 bases). The CDR3 has 14 residues. V was trimmed by 3 bases and J by 7 bases, leaving 15 bases between them. Germline lookup yields CDR1 SGHVS and CDR2 FNYEAQ. CDR3 nucleotides: TGTGCCAGCAGCTTGGGCGGGGTCGGACTGACCCAGTACTTC. Translating it yields CASSLGGVGLTQYF.

Only one count was recorded for this clone. V usage is TRBV25-1 and J usage is TRBJ2-7; a weak D match, TRBD2 (6 bases). This CDR3 has 14 amino acids. V lost 3 bases and J 3 bases, leaving 12 bases between the germline ends. The V gene's germline CDR1 is MGHDK and CDR2 SYGVNS. The CDR3 DNA sequence: TGTGCCAGCAGTGATTGGAGACTAGACTACGAGCAGTACTTC. Amino acids: CASSDWRLDYEQYF.

V gene TRBV14 combines with J gene TRBJ2-7, with D tentatively TRBD1 or TRBD2 (6 bases each). V was shortened by 3 bases and J by 2 bases, with 17 bases between the two germline ends. This CDR3 is 16 amino acids long. Germline CDR1 reads SGHDN; CDR2 reads FVKESK. This CDR3 is CASSHYGQPGAYEQYF. Here the CDR3 DNA reads TGTGCCAGCAGCCATTACGGACAGCCGGGGGCCTACGAGCAGTACTTC.

The chain joins TRBV30 to TRBJ1-1; tentative D call: TRBD1 (5 bases). The CDR3 runs to 13 residues. Germline V gene sequence: CDR1 GTSNPN, CDR2 SVGIG (reference sequence). Trimming shortened V by 2 bases and J by 2 bases, and 9 bases separated the two germline ends. The CDR3 spells CAWSFGGNTEAFF. CDR3 coding DNA: TGTGCCTGGAGTTTTGGGGGTAACACTGAAGCTTTCTTT.

The DNA for the CDR3 is TGTGCCAGCAGCGCACAGGGATCGGGGCAGCCCCAGCATTTT. Residues: CASSAQGSGQPQHF. This chain connects TRBV9 to TRBJ1-5; maybe TRBD1 (6 bases). V was pared by 3 bases and J by 7 bases, with 14 bases between. Germline values: CDR1 SGDLS, CDR2 YYNGEE. The CDR3 contains 14 residues.